This T cell receptor beta chain originates from a study of blood T cell repertoires in COVID-19. TCRdb keeps only in-frame clones here, not all; method: immunoSEQ multiplex PCR. This table holds 200,000 to 300,000 clones, approximately 83% found once. The V gene lost 2 bases and the J gene lost 7 bases, with 10 bases spanning the gap. The CDR3 contains 12 residues. Germline V gene sequence: CDR1 GTSNPN, CDR2 SVGIG (reference sequence). This clone was observed once. Participant ages covered roughly 18 to 89 years across 24 US areas. Categorization into cohorts depended on clinical history that participants reported.

The rearrangement joins TRBV30 to TRBJ2-3; D unresolved. Sequenced material: PBMCs or T cells enriched from blood (not recorded which). The sequence came from a woman in her 40s with acute COVID-19. As DNA, the CDR3 is TGTGCCTGGAGTAGAAAGAGCTATACGCAGTATTTT. Amino acid sequence: CAWSRKSYTQYF.